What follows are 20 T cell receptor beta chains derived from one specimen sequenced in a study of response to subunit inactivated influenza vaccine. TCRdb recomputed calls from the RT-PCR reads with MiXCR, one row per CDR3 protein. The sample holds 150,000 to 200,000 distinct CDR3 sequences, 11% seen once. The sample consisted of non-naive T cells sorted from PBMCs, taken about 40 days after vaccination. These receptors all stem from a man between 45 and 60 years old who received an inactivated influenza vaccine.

The CDR3 region is CASSLGQQAYEQYF. CDR3 DNA: TGTGCCAGCTCACTCGGACAGCAAGCCTACGAGCAGTACTTC. The J gene is TRBJ2-7, the V gene TRBV18, with D perhaps matching TRBD1 (6 bases). CDR1 and CDR2 from the germline V gene are KGHSH and LQKENI. V lost 4 bases to trimming and J lost 2 bases, with 12 bases between them. This CDR3 is 14 amino acids long.

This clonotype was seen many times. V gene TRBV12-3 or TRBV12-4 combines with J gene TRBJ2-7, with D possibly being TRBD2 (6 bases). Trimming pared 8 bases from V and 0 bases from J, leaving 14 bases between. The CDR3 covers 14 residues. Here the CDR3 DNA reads TGTGCCAGCTCAGTGGGGGGAAGCTCCTACGAGCAGTACTTC. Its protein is CASSVGGSSYEQYF.

CDR3 coding DNA: TGTGCCAGCAGTTACTCTAGCAGTCGGGCGGACGAGCAGTACTTC. Translated: CASSYSSSRADEQYF. The J gene is TRBJ2-7, the V gene TRBV6-5, with D unresolved. The CDR3 loop spans 15 amino acids. Germline CDR1 reads MNHEY; CDR2 reads SVGAGI. V gave up 0 bases and J gave up 5 bases, with 14 bases separating them.

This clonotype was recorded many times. The CDR3 spells CASSLAAGATGELFF. The CDR3 bases are TGTGCCAGCAGCTTAGCAGCGGGAGCCACCGGGGAGCTGTTTTTT. The chain combines TRBV7-2 with TRBJ2-2; 8 bases are a match to TRBD2. Germline loops: CDR1 SGHTA, CDR2 FQGNSA. The CDR3 sequence is 15 residues long. Trimming took 0 bases from V and 4 from J; bases not matched to a gene: 1.

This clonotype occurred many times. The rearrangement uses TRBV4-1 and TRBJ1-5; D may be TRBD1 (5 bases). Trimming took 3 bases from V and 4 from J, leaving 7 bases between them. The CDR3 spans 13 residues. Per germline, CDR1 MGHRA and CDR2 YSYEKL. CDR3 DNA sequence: TGCGCCAGCAGCCAGGGGCCGAATCAGCCCCAGCATTTT. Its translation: CASSQGPNQPQHF.

The CDR3 nucleotides are TGTGCCAGCACTCCCCCTCCCGGCGACGGGAACACCGGGGAGCTGTTTTTT. This gives the protein CASTPPPGDGNTGELFF. This chain connects TRBV6-2 or TRBV6-3 to TRBJ2-2; D gene ambiguous. Germline assignment: CDR1 MNHEY and CDR2 SVGEGT. Between the trimmed V and J ends, which lost 7 bases and 1 base, there was a span of 19 bases. CDR3 length: 17 amino acids.

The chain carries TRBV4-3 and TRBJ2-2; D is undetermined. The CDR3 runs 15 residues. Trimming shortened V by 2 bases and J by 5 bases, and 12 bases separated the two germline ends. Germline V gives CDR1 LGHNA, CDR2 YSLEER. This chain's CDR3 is CASSQTRIQTGELFF. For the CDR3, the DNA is TGCGCCAGCAGCCAAACCCGCATTCAAACCGGGGAGCTGTTTTTT.

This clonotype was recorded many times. DNA of the CDR3: TGTGCCAGCAGCGTAACTATAGCGGCCCCCTACAATGAGCAGTTCTTC. It encodes CASSVTIAAPYNEQFF. The rearrangement links TRBV9 to TRBJ2-1; D perhaps matches TRBD2 (6 bases). V was shortened by 1 base and J by 2 bases, with 13 bases between the two germline ends. Germline V gene sequence: CDR1 SGDLS, CDR2 YYNGEE. This CDR3 contains 16 residues.

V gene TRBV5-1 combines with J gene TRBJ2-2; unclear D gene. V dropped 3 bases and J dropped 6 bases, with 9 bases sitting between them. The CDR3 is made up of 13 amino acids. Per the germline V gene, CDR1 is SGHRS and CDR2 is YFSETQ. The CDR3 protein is CASSWSPAGELFF. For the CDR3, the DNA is TGCGCCAGCAGCTGGAGTCCGGCCGGGGAGCTGTTTTTT.

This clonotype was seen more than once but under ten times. Here the CDR3 DNA reads TGTGCCAGCAGCCAAACCCTGGGGACAGGGGTGGGCCGGGAGCTGTTTTTT. Encoded protein: CASSQTLGTGVGRELFF. V gene TRBV4-2 combines with J gene TRBJ2-2; TRBD1 agrees at 10 bases. This CDR3 has 17 residues. Per germline, CDR1 LGHNA and CDR2 YNFKEQ. V shed 2 bases and J 9 bases; nucleotides not matched to a gene: 12.

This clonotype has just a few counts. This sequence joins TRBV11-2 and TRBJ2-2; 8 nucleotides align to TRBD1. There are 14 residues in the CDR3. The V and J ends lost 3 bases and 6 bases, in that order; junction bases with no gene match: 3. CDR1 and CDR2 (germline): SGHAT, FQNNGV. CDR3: CASSFDRGAGELFF. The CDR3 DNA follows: TGTGCCAGCAGCTTTGACAGGGGTGCCGGGGAGCTGTTTTTT.

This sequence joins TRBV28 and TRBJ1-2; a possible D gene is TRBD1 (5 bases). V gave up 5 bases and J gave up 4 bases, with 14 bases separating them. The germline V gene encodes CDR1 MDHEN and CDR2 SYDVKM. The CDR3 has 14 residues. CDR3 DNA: TGTGCCAGCAGTCCACCGGGACCGATCTATGGCTACACCTTC. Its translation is CASSPPGPIYGYTF.

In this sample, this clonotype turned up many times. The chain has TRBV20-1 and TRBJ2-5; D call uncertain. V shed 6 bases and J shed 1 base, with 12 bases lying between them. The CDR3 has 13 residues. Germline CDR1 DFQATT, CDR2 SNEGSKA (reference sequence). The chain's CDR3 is CSALSWGQETQYF. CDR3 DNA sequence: TGCAGTGCGCTCTCCTGGGGCCAAGAGACCCAGTACTTC.

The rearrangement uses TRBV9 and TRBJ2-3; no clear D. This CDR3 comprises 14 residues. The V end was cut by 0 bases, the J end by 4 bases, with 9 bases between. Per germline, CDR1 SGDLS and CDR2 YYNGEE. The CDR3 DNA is TGTGCCAGCAGCGTAGGAGCGCAGGCAGATACGCAGTATTTT. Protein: CASSVGAQADTQYF.

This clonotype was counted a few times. The CDR3 spells CASIGTGGWQPQHF. CDR3 nucleotide sequence: TGTGCCAGCATTGGGACAGGGGGATGGCAGCCCCAGCATTTT. The V gene is TRBV28, the J gene TRBJ1-5; TRBD1 agrees at 11 bases. Germline-derived CDR1 and CDR2 are MDHEN and SYDVKM. CDR3 length equals 14 residues. Unmatched junction bases numbered 6, after V lost 7 bases and J lost 7 bases.

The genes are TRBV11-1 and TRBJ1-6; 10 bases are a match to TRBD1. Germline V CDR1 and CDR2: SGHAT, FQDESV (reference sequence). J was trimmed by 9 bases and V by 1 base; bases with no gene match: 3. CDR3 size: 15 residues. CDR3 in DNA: TGTGCCAGCAGCTTAGAGGGACAGGGGTCTTCACCCCTCCACTTT. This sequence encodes CASSLEGQGSSPLHF.

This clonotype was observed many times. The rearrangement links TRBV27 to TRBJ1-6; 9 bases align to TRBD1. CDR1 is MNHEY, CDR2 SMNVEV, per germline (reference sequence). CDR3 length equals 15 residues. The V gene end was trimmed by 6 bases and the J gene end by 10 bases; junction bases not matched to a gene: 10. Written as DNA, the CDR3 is TGTGCCAGCAGACCCACCGGGACAGGGTCCTCACCCCTCCACTTT. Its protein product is CASRPTGTGSSPLHF.

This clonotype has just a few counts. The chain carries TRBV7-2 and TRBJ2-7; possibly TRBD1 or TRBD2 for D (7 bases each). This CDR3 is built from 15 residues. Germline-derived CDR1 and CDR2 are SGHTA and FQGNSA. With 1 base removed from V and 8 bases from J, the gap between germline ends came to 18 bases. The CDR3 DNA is TGTGCCAGCAGCTTAGAGGGAGGGGGCCCTTCGAAGCAGTACTTC. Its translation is CASSLEGGGPSKQYF.

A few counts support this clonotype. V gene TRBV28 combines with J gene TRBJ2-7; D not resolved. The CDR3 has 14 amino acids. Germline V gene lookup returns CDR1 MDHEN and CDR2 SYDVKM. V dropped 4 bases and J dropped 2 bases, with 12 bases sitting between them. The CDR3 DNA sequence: TGTGCCAGCAGTTCAGGTGCCCCCGCCTACGAGCAGTACTTC. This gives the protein CASSSGAPAYEQYF.

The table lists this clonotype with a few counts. The CDR3, as DNA: TGTGCCAGCGCCCCTTCTTGGGACACAGATACGCAGTATTTT. Its protein product is CASAPSWDTDTQYF. This chain uses TRBV6-1 with TRBJ2-3; D call uncertain. The CDR3 runs 14 residues. V lost 8 bases to trimming and J lost 2 bases, with 14 bases between them. The germline V gene encodes CDR1 MNHNS and CDR2 SASEGT.